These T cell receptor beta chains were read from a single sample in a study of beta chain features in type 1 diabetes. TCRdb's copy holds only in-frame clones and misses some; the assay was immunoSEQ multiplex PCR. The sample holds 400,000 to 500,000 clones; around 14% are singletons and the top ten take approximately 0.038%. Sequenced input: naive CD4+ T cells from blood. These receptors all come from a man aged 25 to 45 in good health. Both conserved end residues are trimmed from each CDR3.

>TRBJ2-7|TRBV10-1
ASGDGYEQY
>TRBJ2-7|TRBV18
ASSPQGGDTQYEQY
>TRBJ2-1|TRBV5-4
ASSLDSAEQF
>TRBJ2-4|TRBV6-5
ASSSPAKNIQY
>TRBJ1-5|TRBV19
ASSIRDRGNQPQH
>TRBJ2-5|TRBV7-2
ASSRGLAVLSYQETQY
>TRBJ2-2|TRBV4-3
ASSPGQGVPPGELF
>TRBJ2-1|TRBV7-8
ASSPRRLAGGGDEQF
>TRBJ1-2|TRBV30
ASVWGNGYT
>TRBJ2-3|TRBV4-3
ASSQVGTSGGADTQY
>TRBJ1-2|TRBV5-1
ATRDSTVGYT
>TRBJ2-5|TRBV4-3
ASSQDLGGPETQY
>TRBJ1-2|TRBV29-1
SVESWDGYT
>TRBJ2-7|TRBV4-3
ASSQDDGVGYEQY
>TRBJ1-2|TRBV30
AWNRDRNYYGYT
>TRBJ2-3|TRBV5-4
ASSFSGASTDTQY
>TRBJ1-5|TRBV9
ASSVGLGGNQPQH
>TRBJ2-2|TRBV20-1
SAMTTGELF
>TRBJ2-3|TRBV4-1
ASSQPMDTQY
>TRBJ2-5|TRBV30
AWTNGGETQY
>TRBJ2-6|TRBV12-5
ASGSLAQGSGANVLT
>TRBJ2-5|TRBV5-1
ASSKVKETQY
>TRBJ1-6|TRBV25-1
ASTEGNSPLH
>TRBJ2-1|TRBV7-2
ASSPGGMVLNEQF
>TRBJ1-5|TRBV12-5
ASGVTGIQH
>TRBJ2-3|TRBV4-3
ASSQNPTSGGAYTQY
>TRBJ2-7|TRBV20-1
SATHSYEQY
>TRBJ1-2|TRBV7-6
ASSPGTDYGYT
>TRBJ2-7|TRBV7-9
ASSFRGASASYEQY
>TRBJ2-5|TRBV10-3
AISTGEAETQY
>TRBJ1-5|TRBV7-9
ASSPGRDQPQH
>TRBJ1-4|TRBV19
ASSRDREKLF
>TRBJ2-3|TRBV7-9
ASSLGTGTDTQY
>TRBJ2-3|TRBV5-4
ASSVSDTQY
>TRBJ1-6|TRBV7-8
ASSFETGGISPLH
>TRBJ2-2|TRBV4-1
ASSQAPGELF
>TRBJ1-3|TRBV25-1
ASSVGSSGNTIY
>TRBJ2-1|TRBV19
ASSIHTSGRRINEQF
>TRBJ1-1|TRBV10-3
ASQGLDTEAF
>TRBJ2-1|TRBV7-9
ASSFTTPYNEQF
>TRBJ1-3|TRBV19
ASSETAITGNTIY
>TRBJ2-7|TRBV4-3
ASSPFGRGEQY
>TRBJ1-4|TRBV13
ASSFSRGREKLF